This TCR beta chain was recovered during a study of cytomegalovirus exposure and HLA in healthy donors. With 60 Vbeta and 13 Jbeta primers, the PCR was carried out. Only in-frame clones appear in the TCRdb table, and some are missing; sequencing was by immunoSEQ multiplex PCR. The sample lists about 200,000 clones, about 74% occurring once. Donors counted as nominally healthy when sampled, yet unrecorded immune exposures were likely. As concerns this clone: The same CDR3 also results from other DNA sequences found in this sample.

The CDR3 covers 14 residues. Trimming cost V 5 bases and J 2 bases; bases outside gene matches: 3. Germline V gene lookup returns CDR1 MNHNY and CDR2 SVGAGI (reference sequence). This receptor was obtained from a middle-aged man in good health and CMV-seronegative. The sequenced sample consisted of PBMCs. The chain employs TRBV6-6 and TRBJ1-5, with 7 bases aligning to TRBD1. The CDR3 DNA follows: TGTGCCAGCAGTCAAACAGGGGGCAATCAGCCCCAGCATTTT. Protein product: CASSQTGGNQPQHF.